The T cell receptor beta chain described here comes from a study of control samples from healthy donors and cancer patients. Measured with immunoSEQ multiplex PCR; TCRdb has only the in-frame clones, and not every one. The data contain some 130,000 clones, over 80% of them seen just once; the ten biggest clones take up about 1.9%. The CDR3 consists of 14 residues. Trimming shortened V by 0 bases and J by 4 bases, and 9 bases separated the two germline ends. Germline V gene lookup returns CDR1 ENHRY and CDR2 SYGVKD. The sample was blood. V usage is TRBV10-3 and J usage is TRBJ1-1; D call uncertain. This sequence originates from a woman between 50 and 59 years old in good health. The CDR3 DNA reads TGTGCCATCAGTGAGTCGTATCTCGGCACTGAAGCTTTCTTT. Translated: CAISESYLGTEAFF.